This note documents a single TCR beta chain sequence. Participants came from under 30 US areas, aged roughly 18 to 95 years. The CDR3 runs to 15 residues. CDR1 and CDR2 (germline): WSHSY, SAAADI. J lost 0 bases, V lost 7 bases, and 5 bases had no gene match. This sample was included in a study of blood T cell repertoires in COVID-19. Per the authors' pipeline: Quantification of nucleated cells was approximated via reference gene primer amplification. TCRdb's table, derived via immunoSEQ multiplex PCR, lists solely in-frame clones and lacks some. The V and J calls and clone size are taken from that table; D and trimming were inferred from the DNA. Of around 310,000 clones listed, about nine tenths are singletons.

The sample was PBMCs or T cells enriched from blood (not recorded which). V is TRBV10-2 and J is TRBJ1-5; 8 positions match TRBD1. The TCR was taken from a young woman who had recovered from COVID-19. CDR3 sequence (DNA): TGCGCCAGCACTCTCGGACAGGGTAGCAATCAGCCCCAGCATTTT. Its protein is CASTLGQGSNQPQHF.